This T cell receptor (beta chain) was recorded in a study of blood T cell repertoires in COVID-19. The CDR3 is made up of 13 amino acids. CDR1 and CDR2 from the germline V gene are SGHRS and YFSETQ. The V gene lost 6 bases and the J gene lost 2 bases, with 9 bases spanning the gap. In the original workflow: Amplified reference gene primers provided the basis for estimating nucleated cell counts. The data were produced by immunoSEQ multiplex PCR, yet TCRdb's version contains in-frame clones alone and is incomplete. The DNA gave D and trimming, while V, J and clone size come from that table. The sample has roughly 53,000 clones, approximately 80% seen once; the top ten hold more than 13%.

The sequence derives from a human donor in a cohort sampled during active COVID-19. This chain connects TRBV5-1 to TRBJ2-1; unclear D gene. Sequencing was done on a sample of peripheral blood. The CDR3 DNA sequence: TGCGCCAGCAAGTTTAGTCCCTACAATGAGCAGTTCTTC. Protein: CASKFSPYNEQFF.